The present T cell receptor (beta chain) was sequenced within a study of B cell selection in AIRE deficiency (dated by TCRdb to the late 2010s). In the study overall: TCRbeta repertoires of sorted blood CD4+ conventional T cells and regulatory T cells were compared between AIRE-deficient patients and healthy controls. The TCR-sequenced cohort comprised about 5 AIRE-deficient APECED patients and about 5 healthy control donors. The investigation overall reported the following: Tconv and Treg cells from AIRE-deficient patients showed TCRBV gene usage, CDR3 length and TCR diversity similar to those of healthy donors. About 33% of the Treg TCRbeta sequences shared among healthy donors were detected in patient Tconv cells, suggesting that Treg-biased clones are diverted into the Tconv compartment. Among over 3,500 shared Treg TCRbeta sequences, about 32% were shared exclusively by healthy donors and under 10% exclusively by patients, which suggests that Treg selection is less efficient in the absence of AIRE. Shared Treg sequences had shorter CDR3s, reflecting a bias toward rearrangements with few non-templated nucleotide insertions. Only TCRbeta chains were sequenced, and 36.6% of the Treg sequences shared among healthy donors were also detected in healthy Tconv cells, possibly owing to differing TCRalpha chains.

Regulatory T cells were sorted as cells that were CD4+CD25hiCD127low/negative. The control samples were obtained from healthy donors who were not related to the patients. Sorting of Tconv and Treg cells intended for TCRbeta sequencing was performed on a FACSAria flow cytometer. The sorted cells went into 5-ml round-bottom polystyrene tubes, and the dry cell pellets were then frozen at -80 degrees C until sequencing. The CDR3 contains 15 residues, cysteine and phenylalanine counted. Kept here is only the CDR3 DNA, which spans 45 bases and is read in frame from base 1. Between the V and J ends, shortened by 6 bases and 0 bases respectively, the junction contains 12 bases. Reading the germline V gene gives CDR1 SNHLY and CDR2 FYNNEI. TCRbeta chain sequencing was performed with the immunoSEQ platform. The study's processing was this. When Treg repertoires were pooled, approximately 6x10^4 distinct TCRbeta sequences were obtained from patients and over 8x10^4 from healthy donors. Treg TCRbeta sequences found in two or more individuals were classed as public, and these public Treg TCRbeta sequences were then looked for in Tconv repertoires. Group differences were tested with Mann-Whitney U tests and Bonferroni-Dunn correction in GraphPad Prism 7.03. The table was pulled from immuneACCESS by TCRdb, which kept in-frame rearrangements only. Such tables lose some clones; where checked, under half of the loss comes from unresolved V genes, and the rest has no known cause. The V and J calls and clone size come from that table; D and trimming were worked out from the DNA. The sample contains 28,000 or so clones, 92% of them found a single time. The ten biggest clones cover less than 1.5% of the sample.

To note about this clone: The antigen it binds to is not known. It has no much larger one-base neighbor in the sample; base qualities were not kept.

The chain couples TRBV2 to TRBJ1-5; perhaps TRBD1 is the D gene, with 6 bases matching. Sequenced input: CD4+CD25+ Tregs sorted from PBMCs. The clonotype was recovered from a human donor in good health. The CDR3 is CASRAGGRSNQPQHF. Read as DNA, the sequence is TGTGCCAGCAGGGCCGGGGGGCGTAGCAATCAGCCCCAGCATTTT.